These 18 T cell receptor beta chains originate from one sample sequenced in a study of chemoradiotherapy in HPV16-positive cancers. This table comes from immunoSEQ multiplex PCR, and its TCRdb copy is limited to in-frame clones, with some not included. Among about 15,000 clones listed, around four fifths were seen once. This sample was obtained from a patient who underwent chemoradiotherapy. All receptors derive from a human donor with HPV-associated anogenital cancer.

The rearrangement joins TRBV2 to TRBJ1-1; TRBD1 might be the D (6 bases). The CDR3 is 15 residues long. Germline V gene lookup returns CDR1 SNHLY and CDR2 FYNNEI. Trimming cost V 6 bases and J 3 bases, with 17 bases left between them. DNA for the CDR3: TGTGCCAGCAGACCCCCACAGGGCTGGTACACTGAAGCTTTCTTT. Protein: CASRPPQGWYTEAFF.

The chain joins TRBV6-6 to TRBJ1-2; D uncertain. The CDR3 sequence is 13 residues long. Germline CDR1 and CDR2: MNHNY and SVGAGI (reference sequence). Trimming shortened V by 2 bases and J by 2 bases, and 6 bases separated the two germline ends. The CDR3 loop reads CASSYEGNYGYTF. The CDR3 region has the DNA TGTGCCAGCAGTTACGAAGGGAACTATGGCTACACCTTC.

This sequence joins TRBV7-2 and TRBJ2-7, with D perhaps matching TRBD2 (5 bases). Germline CDR1 reads SGHTA; CDR2 reads FQGNSA. The CDR3 totals 13 residues. The V end lost 5 bases, the J end lost 3 bases, and 11 bases lay between the germline ends. For the CDR3, the DNA is TGTGCCAGCAGCAGGCGGGCCTACTACGAGCAGTACTTC. Protein sequence: CASSRRAYYEQYF.

The gene calls are TRBV6-5 and TRBJ2-1; D unresolved. Trimming stripped 5 bases from V and 7 bases from J, with 15 bases between. The CDR3 runs 14 residues. The germline V gene encodes CDR1 MNHEY and CDR2 SVGAGI. DNA for the CDR3: TGTGCCAGCAGTCTCTCCCCCCTCTATAATGAGCAGTTCTTC. Residues: CASSLSPLYNEQFF.

The rearrangement uses TRBV5-4 and TRBJ1-1, with D uncertain. Trimming shortened V by 4 bases and J by 6 bases, and 13 bases separated the two germline ends. CDR3 size: 13 residues. Germline V lookup: CDR1 SGHNT, CDR2 YYREEE (reference sequence). The CDR3 here is CASSQEMYPEAFF. For the CDR3, the DNA is TGTGCCAGCAGCCAGGAGATGTATCCTGAAGCTTTCTTT.

The gene calls are TRBV5-6 and TRBJ1-1; weak D call: TRBD1 (6 bases). The CDR3 has 14 amino acids. Deletions cut 3 bases from V and 4 bases from J, with 13 bases between. Germline V CDR1 and CDR2: SGHDT, YYEEEE. The CDR3 DNA reads TGTGCCAGCAGCTGGGCAGGGGTGGCCACTGAAGCTTTCTTT. Encoded protein: CASSWAGVATEAFF.

The chain uses TRBV18 and TRBJ1-4, with unresolved D. Trimming cost V 4 bases and J 1 base, with 16 bases left between them. The germline V gene encodes CDR1 KGHSH and CDR2 LQKENI. This CDR3 region has 17 residues. The CDR3 sequence: CASSQEPERQTNEKLFF. For the CDR3, the DNA is TGTGCCAGCTCACAAGAACCGGAGAGGCAAACTAATGAAAAACTGTTTTTT.

This clone was seen a single time. V is TRBV5-8 and J is TRBJ1-6; 7 bases are a match to TRBD1. This CDR3 has 17 amino acids. V lost 0 bases to trimming and J lost 0 bases; unmatched junction nucleotides: 3. Looked up from germline, CDR1 is SGHTS and CDR2 is YDEGEE. The CDR3 bases are TGTGCCAGCAGCTTGGTCAGGGACAGCTCCTATAATTCACCCCTCCACTTT. Translating it yields CASSLVRDSSYNSPLHF.

DNA of the CDR3: TGTGCCAGCAGTTTCCAGGGGGGGATTTTGAACACTGAAGCTTTCTTT. Its translation is CASSFQGGILNTEAFF. The chain combines TRBV6-9 with TRBJ1-1; 7 bases align to TRBD1. Germline CDR1 is MNHGY and CDR2 is SVAAGI. After removal of 4 bases from V and 0 bases from J, the junction contained 8 bases not matched to a gene. The length of the CDR3 is 16 residues.

The chain combines TRBV5-1 with TRBJ2-3, with unresolved D. The CDR3 is 14 residues long. CDR1 and CDR2 (germline): SGHRS, YFSETQ. The V gene lost 0 bases and the J gene lost 2 bases, with 7 bases spanning the gap. CDR3 loop: CASSLETDTDTQYF. CDR3 nucleotides: TGCGCCAGCAGCTTGGAAACAGACACAGATACGCAGTATTTT.

CDR3 protein: CASSYATSGTEAFF. Written as DNA, the CDR3 is TGTGCCAGCAGTTACGCTACCTCGGGGACTGAAGCTTTCTTT. This chain links TRBV6-6 with TRBJ1-1; no definite D call. The CDR3 runs to 14 residues. Trimming cost V 2 bases and J 5 bases, with 12 bases left between them. Germline V gives CDR1 MNHNY, CDR2 SVGAGI (reference sequence).

The rearrangement links TRBV30 to TRBJ1-2, with a tentative D call TRBD1 (5 bases). Germline V gene lookup returns CDR1 GTSNPN and CDR2 SVGIG (reference sequence). The CDR3 extends over 13 amino acids. With 1 base removed from V and 4 bases from J, the gap between germline ends came to 10 bases. The CDR3 DNA sequence: TGTGCCTGGAGTGCCCAGGGTGGCTATGGCTACACCTTC. It specifies CAWSAQGGYGYTF.

The chain couples TRBV15 to TRBJ2-2; D is possibly TRBD1 (6 bases). The V and J ends lost 3 bases and 3 bases respectively, with 20 bases between them. Germline V lookup: CDR1 LNHNV, CDR2 YYDKDF (reference sequence). The CDR3 runs 18 residues. In DNA form, the CDR3 reads TGTGCCACCAGCAGTCAACAAGTAGGACAGATTTACACCGGGGAGCTGTTTTTT. It yields the protein CATSSQQVGQIYTGELFF.

This chain connects TRBV6-6 to TRBJ1-1, with D tentatively TRBD1 (6 bases). The CDR3 covers 14 residues. The germline V gene has CDR1 MNHNY and CDR2 SVGAGI (reference sequence). Trimming took 3 bases from V and 1 from J, leaving 9 bases between them. This chain's CDR3 is CASSYGGQNTEAFF. The CDR3 nucleotides are TGTGCCAGCAGTTATGGGGGGCAGAACACTGAAGCTTTCTTT.

This clone came up once. The chain recombines TRBV5-5 with TRBJ1-2; 8 nucleotides match TRBD1. The CDR3 spans 15 residues. V lost 3 bases to trimming and J lost 5 bases; unmatched junction nucleotides: 9. Germline V gene lookup returns CDR1 SGHKS and CDR2 YYEKEE (reference sequence). The CDR3 loop is CASSSQGGTGYGYTF. The CDR3 DNA follows: TGTGCCAGCAGCTCCCAGGGTGGGACAGGATATGGCTACACCTTC.

The rearrangement uses TRBV6-1 and TRBJ1-1; D not resolved. Germline assignment: CDR1 MNHNS and CDR2 SASEGT. Trimming removed 0 bases from V and 6 bases from J, with 5 bases in between. CDR3 length: 12 residues. CDR3 bases: TGTGCCAGCAGTGAAGCAGAGGCTGAAGCTTTCTTT. As protein: CASSEAEAEAFF.

The V gene is TRBV10-3, the J gene TRBJ2-7; 11 bases align to TRBD1. The CDR3 has 13 residues. Trimming at V came to 8 bases and at J to 5 bases, leaving 5 bases not matched to a gene. The germline V gene has CDR1 ENHRY and CDR2 SYGVKD. CDR3 in amino acids: CAIRDRGINEQYF. The CDR3 nucleotides read TGTGCCATCCGGGACAGGGGGATCAACGAGCAGTACTTC.

This chain uses TRBV2 with TRBJ2-5; D assignment may be TRBD1 or TRBD2 (5 bases each). Looked up from germline, CDR1 is SNHLY and CDR2 is FYNNEI. The CDR3 is made up of 14 amino acids. The V end was cut by 7 bases, the J end by 2 bases, with 14 bases between. CDR3 DNA sequence: TGTGCCAGCAAACCTAGCCAGGGACAAGAGACCCAGTACTTC. Its protein product is CASKPSQGQETQYF.